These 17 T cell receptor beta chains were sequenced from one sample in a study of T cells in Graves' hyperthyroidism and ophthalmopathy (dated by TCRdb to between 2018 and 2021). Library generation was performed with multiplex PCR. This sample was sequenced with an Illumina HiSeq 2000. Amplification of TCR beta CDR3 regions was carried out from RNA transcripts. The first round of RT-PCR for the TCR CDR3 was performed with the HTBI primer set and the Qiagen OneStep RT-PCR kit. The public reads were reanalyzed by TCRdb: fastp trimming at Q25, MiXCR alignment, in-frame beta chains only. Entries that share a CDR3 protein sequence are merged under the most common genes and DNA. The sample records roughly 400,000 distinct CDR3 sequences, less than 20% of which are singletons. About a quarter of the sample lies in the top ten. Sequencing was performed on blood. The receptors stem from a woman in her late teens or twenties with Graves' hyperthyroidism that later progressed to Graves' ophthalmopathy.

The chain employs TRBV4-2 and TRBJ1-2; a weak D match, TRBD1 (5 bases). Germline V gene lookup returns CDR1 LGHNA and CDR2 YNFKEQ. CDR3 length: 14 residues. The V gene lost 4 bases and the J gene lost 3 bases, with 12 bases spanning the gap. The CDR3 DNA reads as TGTGCCAGCAGCCCCAGGGATTTGGACTATGGCTACACCTTC. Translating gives CASSPRDLDYGYTF.

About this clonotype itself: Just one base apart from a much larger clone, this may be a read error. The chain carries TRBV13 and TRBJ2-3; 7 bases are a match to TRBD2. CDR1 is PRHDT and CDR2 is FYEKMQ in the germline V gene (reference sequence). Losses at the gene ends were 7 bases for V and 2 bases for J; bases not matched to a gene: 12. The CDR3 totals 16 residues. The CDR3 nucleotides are TGTGCCAGCACCGTAGGTACTAGCGCATACACAGATACGCAGTATTTT. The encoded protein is CASTVGTSAYTDTQYF.

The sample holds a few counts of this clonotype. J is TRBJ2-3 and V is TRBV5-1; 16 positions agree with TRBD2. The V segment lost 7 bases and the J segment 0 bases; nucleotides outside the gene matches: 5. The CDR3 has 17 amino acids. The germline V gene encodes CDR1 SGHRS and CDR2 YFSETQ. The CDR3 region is CASGRGLAGGSTDTQYF. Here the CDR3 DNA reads TGCGCCAGCGGCCGGGGACTAGCGGGAGGGAGCACAGATACGCAGTATTTT. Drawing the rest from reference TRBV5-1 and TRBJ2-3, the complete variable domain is KAGVTQTPRYLIKTRGQQVTLSCSPISGHRSVSWYQQTPGQGLQFLFEYFSETQRNKGNFPGRFSGRQFSNSRSEMNVSTLELGDSALYLCASGRGLAGGSTDTQYFGPGTRLTVL.

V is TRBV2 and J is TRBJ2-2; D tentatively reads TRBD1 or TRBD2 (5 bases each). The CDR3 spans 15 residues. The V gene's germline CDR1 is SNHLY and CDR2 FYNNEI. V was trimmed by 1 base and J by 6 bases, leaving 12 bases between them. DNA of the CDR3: TGTGCCAGCAGTGAAGGGTTCGGGGCGGCCGGGGAGCTGTTTTTT. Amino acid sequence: CASSEGFGAAGELFF.

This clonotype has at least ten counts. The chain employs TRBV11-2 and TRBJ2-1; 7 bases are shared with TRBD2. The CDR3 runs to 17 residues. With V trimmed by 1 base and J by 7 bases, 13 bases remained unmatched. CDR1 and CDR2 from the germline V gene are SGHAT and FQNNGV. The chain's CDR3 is CASSLGLGGEVLNEQFF. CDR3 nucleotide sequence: TGTGCCAGCAGCTTAGGGTTGGGGGGGGAAGTTTTGAATGAGCAGTTCTTC.

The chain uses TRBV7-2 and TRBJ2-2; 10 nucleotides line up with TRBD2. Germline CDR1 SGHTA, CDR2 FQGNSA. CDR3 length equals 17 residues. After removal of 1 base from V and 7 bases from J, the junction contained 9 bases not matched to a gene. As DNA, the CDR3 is TGTGCCAGCAGCTTAGTGGCTAGCGGGAGAACGAACGGGGAGCTGTTTTTT. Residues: CASSLVASGRTNGELFF. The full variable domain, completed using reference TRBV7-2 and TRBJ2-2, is GAGVSQSPSNKVTEKGKDVELRCDPISGHTALYWYRQSLGQGLEFLIYFQGNSAPDKSGLPSDRFSAERTGGSVSTLTIQRTQQEDSAVYLCASSLVASGRTNGELFFGEGSRLTVL.

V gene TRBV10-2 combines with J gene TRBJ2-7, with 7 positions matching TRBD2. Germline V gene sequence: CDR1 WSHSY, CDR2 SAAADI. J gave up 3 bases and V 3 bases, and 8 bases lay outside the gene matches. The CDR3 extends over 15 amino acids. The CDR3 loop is CASSDRGRAFYEQYF. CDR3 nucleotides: TGCGCCAGCAGTGATCGAGGGAGGGCCTTCTACGAGCAGTACTTC.

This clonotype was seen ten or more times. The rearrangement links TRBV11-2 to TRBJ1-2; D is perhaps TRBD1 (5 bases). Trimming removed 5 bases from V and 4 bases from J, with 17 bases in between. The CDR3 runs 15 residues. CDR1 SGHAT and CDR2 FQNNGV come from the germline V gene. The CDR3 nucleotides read TGTGCCAGCAGCCCCTCGGGGGTGAGGAGCTATGGCTACACCTTC. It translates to CASSPSGVRSYGYTF.

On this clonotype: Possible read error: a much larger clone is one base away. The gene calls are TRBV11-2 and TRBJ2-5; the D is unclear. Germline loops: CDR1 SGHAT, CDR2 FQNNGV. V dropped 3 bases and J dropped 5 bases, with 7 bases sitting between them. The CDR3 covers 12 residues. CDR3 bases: TGTGCCAGCAGCTTTACGCCGGAGACCCAGTACTTC. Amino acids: CASSFTPETQYF.

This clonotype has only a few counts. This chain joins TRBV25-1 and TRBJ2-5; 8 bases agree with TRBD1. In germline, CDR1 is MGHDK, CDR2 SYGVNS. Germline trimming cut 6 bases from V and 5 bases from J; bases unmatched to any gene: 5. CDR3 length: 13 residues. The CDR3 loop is CASRRQGSETQYF. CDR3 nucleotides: TGTGCCAGCAGACGACAGGGGTCGGAGACCCAGTACTTC.

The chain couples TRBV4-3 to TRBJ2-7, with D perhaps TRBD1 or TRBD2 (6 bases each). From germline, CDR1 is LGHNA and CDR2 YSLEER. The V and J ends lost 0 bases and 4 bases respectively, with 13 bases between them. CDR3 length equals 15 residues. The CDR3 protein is CASSQEGQGRYEQYF. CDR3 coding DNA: TGCGCCAGCAGCCAAGAGGGGCAGGGGAGGTACGAGCAGTACTTC.

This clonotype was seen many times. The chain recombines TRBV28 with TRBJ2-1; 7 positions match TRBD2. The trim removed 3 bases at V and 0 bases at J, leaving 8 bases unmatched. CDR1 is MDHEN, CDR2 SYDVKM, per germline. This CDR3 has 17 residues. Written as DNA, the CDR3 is TGTGCCAGCAGTTTCCGACTAGCAGGAGACTCCTACAATGAGCAGTTCTTC. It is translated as CASSFRLAGDSYNEQFF.

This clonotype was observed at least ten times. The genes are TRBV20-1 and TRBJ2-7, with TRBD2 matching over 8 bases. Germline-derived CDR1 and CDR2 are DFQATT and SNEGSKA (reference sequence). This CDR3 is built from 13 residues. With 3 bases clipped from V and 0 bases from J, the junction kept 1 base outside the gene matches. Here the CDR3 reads CSASSGTSYEQYF. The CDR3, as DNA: TGCAGTGCTAGTAGCGGGACCTCCTACGAGCAGTACTTC.

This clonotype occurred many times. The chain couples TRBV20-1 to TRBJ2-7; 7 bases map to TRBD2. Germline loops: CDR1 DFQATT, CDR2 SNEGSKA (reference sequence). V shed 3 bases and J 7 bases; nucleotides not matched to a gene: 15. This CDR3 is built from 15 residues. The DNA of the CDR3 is TGCAGTGCTAGCGTTCTAGCGGCCCGATTTGGGGAGCAGTACTTC. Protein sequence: CSASVLAARFGEQYF.

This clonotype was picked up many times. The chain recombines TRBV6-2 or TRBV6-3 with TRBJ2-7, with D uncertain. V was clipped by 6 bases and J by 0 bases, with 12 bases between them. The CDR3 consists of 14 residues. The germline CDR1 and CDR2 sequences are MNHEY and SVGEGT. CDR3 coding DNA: TGTGCCAGCAGCTATGCTCGCGCCTCCTACGAGCAGTACTTC. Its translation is CASSYARASYEQYF.

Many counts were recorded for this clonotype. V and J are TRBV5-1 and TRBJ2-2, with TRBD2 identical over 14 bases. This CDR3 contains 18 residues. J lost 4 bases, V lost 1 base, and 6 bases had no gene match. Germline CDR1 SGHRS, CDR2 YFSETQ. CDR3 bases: TGCGCCAGCAGCTTGCCAGGGACTAGCGGGAGCCTCACCGGGGAGCTGTTTTTT. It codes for CASSLPGTSGSLTGELFF.

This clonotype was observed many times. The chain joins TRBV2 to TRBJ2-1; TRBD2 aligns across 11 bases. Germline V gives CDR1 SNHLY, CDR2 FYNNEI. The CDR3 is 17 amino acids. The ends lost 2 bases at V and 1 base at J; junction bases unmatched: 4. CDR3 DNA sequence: TGTGCCAGCAGTGAAACGGCTAGCGGGAGGTCCTACAATGAGCAGTTCTTC. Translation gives CASSETASGRSYNEQFF.